These 25 T cell receptor beta chains were all obtained from the same sample, sequenced in a study of PD-L1 blockade in urothelial cancer. The repertoire was sequenced with immunoSEQ multiplex PCR; TCRdb's copy has only in-frame clones and lacks some. The repertoire consists of some 52,000 clones, with under 90% occurring once and the leading ten covering about 5.3%. The source was PBMCs, collected around atezolizumab (anti-PD-L1) treatment. These receptors came from a man in his forties with urothelial cancer.

The genes are TRBV6-6 and TRBJ1-3; D not certain. This CDR3 has 11 residues. Germline V lookup: CDR1 MNHNY, CDR2 SVGAGI (reference sequence). With 10 bases removed from V and 4 bases from J, the gap between germline ends came to 8 bases. CDR3 amino acids: CATVAGNTIYF. CDR3 sequence (DNA): TGTGCCACCGTAGCCGGAAACACCATATATTTT.

In its sample, this clone was seen once. The chain has TRBV18 and TRBJ1-5; tentative D call: TRBD1 (5 bases). The CDR3 is 17 amino acids. Germline V gene lookup returns CDR1 KGHSH and CDR2 LQKENI. V lost 2 bases to trimming and J lost 4 bases, with 18 bases between them. CDR3 sequence: CASSPADIGGDNQPQHF. The CDR3 bases are TGTGCCAGCTCACCAGCTGACATCGGGGGGGATAATCAGCCCCAGCATTTT.

The rearrangement uses TRBV4-1 and TRBJ2-3; unclear D gene. CDR1 is MGHRA and CDR2 is YSYEKL in the germline V gene. The CDR3 runs to 14 residues. V was cut by 3 bases and J by 3 bases, with 10 bases left in between. CDR3 sequence reads: CASSHPDGTDTQYF. DNA of the CDR3: TGCGCCAGCAGCCACCCAGATGGTACAGATACGCAGTATTTT.

V gene TRBV7-8 combines with J gene TRBJ2-5; D might be TRBD1 (5 bases). The germline V gene encodes CDR1 SGHVS and CDR2 FQNEAQ. V was pared by 5 bases and J by 3 bases, with 22 bases between. The CDR3 consists of 17 residues. CDR3 in amino acids: CASSAHANTGRKETQYF. The DNA for the CDR3 is TGTGCCAGCAGCGCCCATGCCAACACAGGCAGGAAAGAGACCCAGTACTTC.

This chain links TRBV6-6 with TRBJ1-5, with TRBD1 matching over 8 bases. The germline V gene has CDR1 MNHNY and CDR2 SVGAGI (reference sequence). CDR3 length: 15 residues. The J segment lost 0 bases and the V segment lost 8 bases, leaving 6 bases of the junction unmatched. CDR3 region: CASGKDRDSNQPQHF. The CDR3 bases are TGTGCCAGCGGAAAGGACAGGGATAGCAATCAGCCCCAGCATTTT.

The table lists this clone with a few counts. One end of the junction fails to match germline, which may point to a read error. The genes are TRBV5-6 and TRBJ2-5, with 7 bases identical to TRBD1. The CDR3 sequence is 13 residues long. CDR1 is SGHDT and CDR2 is YYEEEE in the germline V gene. The CDR3 bases are TGTGCCAGCAGCTCGGGACAGCAAGATACCCAGTACTTC. Translating gives CASSSGQQDTQYF. Full variable domain (remainder filled in from reference TRBV5-6 and TRBJ2-5): DAGVTQSPTHLIKTRGQQVTLRCSPKSGHDTVSWYQQALGQGPQFIFQYYEEEERQRGNFPDRFSGHQFPNYSSELNVNALLLGDSALYLCASSSGQQDTQYFGPGTRLLVL.

The chain recombines TRBV4-2 with TRBJ1-4; TRBD1 aligns across 7 bases. The ends lost 4 bases at V and 7 bases at J; junction bases unmatched: 6. The germline CDR1 and CDR2 sequences are LGHNA and YNFKEQ. The CDR3 is made up of 14 amino acids. This CDR3 is CASSRTGQTEKLFF. CDR3 DNA: TGTGCCAGCAGCCGAACGGGACAGACTGAAAAACTGTTTTTT.

The CDR3: CASSESGREAFF. The CDR3 coding sequence is TGTGCCAGCAGTGAATCAGGGCGAGAAGCTTTCTTT. The rearrangement joins TRBV2 to TRBJ1-1; the D gene is possibly TRBD1 (5 bases). V was pared by 2 bases and J by 8 bases, with 9 bases between. The CDR3 totals 12 residues. Germline V gene sequence: CDR1 SNHLY, CDR2 FYNNEI.

V is TRBV7-3 and J is TRBJ1-2; weak D call: TRBD1 (6 bases). This CDR3 comprises 14 residues. Germline CDR1 reads SGHTA; CDR2 reads FQGTGA. V lost 5 bases and J 7 bases, leaving 17 bases between the germline ends. The CDR3 spells CASSLEPGDSGYTF. The CDR3 region has the DNA TGTGCCAGCAGCCTCGAGCCAGGGGATTCTGGCTACACCTTC.

This chain uses TRBV7-8 with TRBJ2-7; the D is unclear. V gave up 3 bases and J gave up 6 bases, with 15 bases separating them. The CDR3 runs 14 residues. Germline CDR1 and CDR2: SGHVS and FQNEAQ. The CDR3 DNA reads TGTGCCAGCAGCTTCCGGTTCCCTAACGTCGAGCAGTACTTC. This codes for CASSFRFPNVEQYF.

The chain has TRBV30 and TRBJ1-2, with 7 bases that match TRBD1. With V trimmed by 0 bases and J by 8 bases, 3 bases remained unmatched. CDR1 GTSNPN and CDR2 SVGIG come from the germline V gene (reference sequence). CDR3 size: 12 residues. CDR3 protein: CAWSVDRWGYTF. The CDR3 bases are TGTGCCTGGAGTGTGGACAGGTGGGGCTACACCTTC.

A note on this clone: This sample includes further DNA sequences coding for the same CDR3. The chain joins TRBV19 to TRBJ2-5, with 7 bases matching TRBD1. CDR1 is LNHDA, CDR2 SQIVND, per germline (reference sequence). V was pared by 5 bases and J by 2 bases, with 2 bases of the junction left unmatched. This CDR3 has 13 residues. CDR3 protein: CASSPGQQETQYF. In DNA form, the CDR3 reads TGTGCCAGTAGTCCGGGACAGCAAGAGACCCAGTACTTC.

The CDR3, as DNA: TGTGCCAGCAGCACAGGACAGGCAGGAAACACCATATATTTT. Amino acid sequence: CASSTGQAGNTIYF. This chain uses TRBV13 with TRBJ1-3; the match to TRBD1 covers 7 bases. The germline V gene encodes CDR1 PRHDT and CDR2 FYEKMQ (reference sequence). J gave up 4 bases and V 5 bases, and 5 bases lay outside the gene matches. The CDR3 spans 14 residues.

The rearrangement joins TRBV4-1 to TRBJ2-3; D might be TRBD1 (5 bases). Trimming took off 2 bases at V and 4 bases at J, with 10 bases between the two ends. This CDR3 is built from 14 residues. Germline V lookup: CDR1 MGHRA, CDR2 YSYEKL. The CDR3: CASSQPTASDTQYF. The CDR3 DNA reads TGCGCCAGCAGCCAACCGACAGCATCAGATACGCAGTATTTT.

V and J are TRBV7-8 and TRBJ1-5, with 7 bases aligning to TRBD1. This CDR3 is 15 amino acids long. Germline lookup yields CDR1 SGHVS and CDR2 FQNEAQ. V lost 5 bases to trimming and J lost 4 bases; unmatched junction nucleotides: 8. CDR3 sequence reads: CASSTYRDRNQPQHF. DNA of the CDR3: TGTGCCAGCAGCACCTACCGGGACAGAAATCAGCCCCAGCATTTT.

The V call is TRBV18, the J call TRBJ1-1, with 12 bases that match TRBD1. Trimming cost V 1 base and J 2 bases; bases outside gene matches: 8. The V gene's germline CDR1 is KGHSH and CDR2 LQKENI. CDR3 size: 18 residues. CDR3 DNA sequence: TGTGCCAGCTCACCACTGTCCCGGGACAGGGGGCGTAACACTGAAGCTTTCTTT. Translated: CASSPLSRDRGRNTEAFF.

The V call is TRBV29-1, the J call TRBJ2-3, with TRBD1 identical over 8 bases. V lost 4 bases to trimming and J lost 0 bases; unmatched junction nucleotides: 12. This CDR3 comprises 17 residues. Germline-derived CDR1 and CDR2 are SQVTM and ANQGSEA. The CDR3 region is CSVGPIWDRQSTDTQYF. The DNA of the CDR3 is TGCAGCGTTGGCCCAATCTGGGACAGGCAAAGCACAGATACGCAGTATTTT.

The V gene is TRBV10-3, the J gene TRBJ1-1; possible D gene TRBD1, 6 bases. Germline loops: CDR1 ENHRY, CDR2 SYGVKD. The CDR3 loop spans 14 amino acids. Between the trimmed V and J ends, which lost 2 bases and 4 bases, there was a span of 11 bases. The CDR3 sequence: CAISETGQSTEAFF. The DNA of the CDR3 is TGTGCCATCAGTGAGACAGGGCAGAGCACTGAAGCTTTCTTT.

The chain is built from TRBV19 and TRBJ2-7; D not certain. Looked up from germline, CDR1 is LNHDA and CDR2 is SQIVND (reference sequence). This CDR3 spans 15 amino acids. V lost 7 bases to trimming and J lost 5 bases, with 21 bases between them. The CDR3 region is CASTPSAGLTHEQYF. The CDR3 nucleotides read TGTGCCAGTACCCCGAGCGCCGGTCTTACCCACGAGCAGTACTTC.

The chain couples TRBV10-3 to TRBJ1-2; 9 bases line up with TRBD1. V shed 6 bases and J 8 bases; nucleotides not matched to a gene: 13. Germline CDR1 and CDR2: ENHRY and SYGVKD. The CDR3 is 15 amino acids. DNA for the CDR3: TGTGCCATCAGCGGGGGGGACAGGGCCGCGGTAGGCTACACCTTC. Its protein product is CAISGGDRAAVGYTF.

The rearrangement uses TRBV6-5 and TRBJ2-1, with unresolved D. V lost 5 bases and J 9 bases, leaving 8 bases between the germline ends. CDR3 length equals 11 residues. Germline V CDR1 and CDR2: MNHEY, SVGAGI. CDR3 protein: CASSTPSEQFF. Written as DNA, the CDR3 is TGTGCCAGCAGTACCCCTAGTGAGCAGTTCTTC.

The chain joins TRBV7-9 to TRBJ1-1; 9 bases are shared with TRBD1. After removal of 5 bases from V and 10 bases from J, the junction contained 8 bases not matched to a gene. CDR1 is SEHNR, CDR2 FQNEAQ, per germline (reference sequence). CDR3 size: 13 residues. The chain's CDR3 is CASSHRTGVSAFF. CDR3 in DNA: TGTGCCAGCAGCCACCGGACAGGGGTTTCAGCTTTCTTT.

This chain connects TRBV9 to TRBJ1-2; TRBD1 agrees at 7 bases. The CDR3 contains 14 residues. Germline trimming cut 4 bases from V and 4 bases from J; bases unmatched to any gene: 7. Germline V gene data show CDR1 as SGDLS and CDR2 as YYNGEE. The CDR3 loop reads CASSPRQGGYGYTF. The CDR3 DNA follows: TGTGCCAGCAGCCCGCGACAGGGTGGCTATGGCTACACCTTC.

There are a few counts of this clone. V usage is TRBV2 and J usage is TRBJ1-2; no clear D gene. Per the germline V gene, CDR1 is SNHLY and CDR2 is FYNNEI. V was pared by 3 bases and J by 6 bases, with 17 bases between. CDR3 length: 15 residues. The CDR3: CASSDRGSGVDGYTF. The DNA for the CDR3 is TGTGCCAGCAGTGACCGGGGATCTGGGGTCGATGGCTACACCTTC.

The V call is TRBV5-1, the J call TRBJ2-2; 8 bases map to TRBD1. This CDR3 has 14 residues. Germline V gene lookup returns CDR1 SGHRS and CDR2 YFSETQ. V shed 1 base, J shed 4 bases, and the junction held 0 bases outside the gene matches. The CDR3 DNA follows: TGCGCCAGCAGCTTGACAGGGGGCACCGGGGAGCTGTTTTTT. Amino acid sequence: CASSLTGGTGELFF.